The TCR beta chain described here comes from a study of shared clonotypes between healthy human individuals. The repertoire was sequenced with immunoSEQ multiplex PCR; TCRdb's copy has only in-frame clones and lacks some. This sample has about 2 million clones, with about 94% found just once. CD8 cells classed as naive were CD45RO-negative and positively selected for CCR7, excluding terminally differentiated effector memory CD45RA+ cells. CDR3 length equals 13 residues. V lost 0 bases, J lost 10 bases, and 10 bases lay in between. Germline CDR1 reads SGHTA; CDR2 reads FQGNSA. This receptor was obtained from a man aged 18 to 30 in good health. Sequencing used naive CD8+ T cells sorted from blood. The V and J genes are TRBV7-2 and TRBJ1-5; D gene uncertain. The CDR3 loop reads CASSLALWEPQHF. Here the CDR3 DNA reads TGTGCCAGCAGCTTAGCCCTTTGGGAACCCCAGCATTTT. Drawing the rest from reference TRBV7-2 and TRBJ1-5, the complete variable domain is GAGVSQSPSNKVTEKGKDVELRCDPISGHTALYWYRQSLGQGLEFLIYFQGNSAPDKSGLPSDRFSAERTGGSVSTLTIQRTQQEDSAVYLCASSLALWEPQHFGDGTRLSIL.